The rows below give T cell receptor beta chains drawn from one sample of a study of shared clonotypes between healthy human individuals. The repertoire was sequenced with immunoSEQ multiplex PCR; TCRdb's copy has only in-frame clones and lacks some. The top ten clones hold more than 1.5% of a sample with around 1,900,000 clones, around 93% of them seen once. Material for sequencing was naive CD8+ T cells from PBMCs. The receptors originated from a man between 18 and 29 years old in good health. Some clones in this sample may be carry-over from other donors' samples. The CDR3 runs from the conserved cysteine through the conserved F or W. A D gene is named only where the DNA matches it firmly. Expanded clones get a size class; other rows say once, few or many, or leave the size out.

>TRBJ1-1|TRBV29-1|few|-
CSVPRGGFTEAFF
TGCAGCGTTCCCCGGGGCGGGTTTACTGAAGCTTTCTTT
>TRBJ2-7|TRBV5-1|few|-
CASSLAGSYEQYF
TGCGCCAGCAGCTTGGCGGGCAGCTACGAGCAGTACTTC
>TRBJ1-1|TRBV9|few|-
CASSVDGRGNTEAFF
TGTGCCAGCAGCGTAGATGGTAGGGGGAACACTGAAGCTTTCTTT
>TRBJ2-1|TRBV7-3|once|TRBD2
CASSSGLPTDEQFF
TGTGCCAGCAGCTCGGGACTACCTACCGATGAGCAGTTCTTC
>TRBJ2-5|TRBV28|-|-
CASSPGAGLLETQYF
TGTGCCAGCAGTCCAGGGGCGGGGCTTCTGGAGACCCAGTACTTC
>TRBJ2-7|TRBV7-9|-|TRBD2
CASSPPGTSNYEQYF
TGTGCCAGCAGCCCCCCTGGGACTAGTAATTACGAGCAGTACTTC
>TRBJ2-7|TRBV7-9|-|-
CASSFSSWPEQYF
TGTGCCAGCAGCTTCTCGTCCTGGCCCGAGCAGTACTTC
>TRBJ1-4|TRBV18|-|TRBD1
CASSTRDRVKEKLFF
TGTGCCAGCTCAACGAGGGACAGGGTAAAGGAAAAACTGTTTTTT
>TRBJ2-2|TRBV7-9|-|TRBD2
CAKEGLAGGTVGTGELFF
TGTGCCAAAGAGGGGCTAGCGGGAGGAACGGTTGGCACCGGGGAGCTGTTTTTT
>TRBJ2-1|TRBV9|-|-
CASSDGGFASRKGEQFF
TGTGCCAGCAGCGATGGGGGCTTTGCCTCACGGAAGGGTGAGCAGTTCTTC
>TRBJ2-7|TRBV7-9|-|-
CASSLDLAYEQYF
TGTGCCAGCAGCTTAGATCTGGCCTACGAGCAGTACTTC
>TRBJ1-1|TRBV14|-|-
CASSPRGGLNTEAFF
TGTGCCAGCAGCCCCAGAGGGGGGTTGAACACTGAAGCTTTCTTT
>TRBJ2-7|TRBV7-9|-|-
CASSPAGAPYEQYF
TGTGCCAGCAGCCCCGCCGGAGCCCCTTACGAGCAGTACTTC
>TRBJ2-5|TRBV27|-|-
CASSPWGDQETQYF
TGTGCCAGCAGTCCTTGGGGAGACCAAGAGACCCAGTACTTC
>TRBJ2-1|TRBV27|once|TRBD2
CASSLLAGTGEQFF
TGTGCCAGCAGTTTACTAGCGGGAACGGGTGAGCAGTTCTTC
>TRBJ2-1|TRBV4-3|-|-
CASSQEAPSGFYNEQFF
TGCGCCAGCAGCCAAGAGGCACCCTCCGGCTTTTACAATGAGCAGTTCTTC
>TRBJ2-6|TRBV23-1|-|-
CASSPPLRFSGANVLTF
TGCGCCAGCAGTCCTCCCCTTCGGTTCTCTGGGGCCAACGTCCTGACTTTC
>TRBJ1-2|TRBV13|-|-
CASRAGGYGYTF
TGTGCCAGCAGAGCTGGTGGCTATGGCTACACCTTC
>TRBJ2-1|TRBV4-2|once|TRBD2
CASSQAAGGVLEQFF
TGTGCCAGCAGCCAAGCGGCGGGAGGGGTGTTGGAGCAGTTCTTC
>TRBJ2-1|TRBV12-5|-|-
CASGLVIHLFEGLNEQFF
TGTGCTAGTGGTTTGGTAATCCACCTCTTCGAGGGACTCAATGAGCAGTTCTTC
>TRBJ1-1|TRBV5-6|-|-
CASSLLTGNTEAFF
TGTGCCAGCAGCCTCTTGACAGGGAACACTGAAGCTTTCTTT
>TRBJ2-5|TRBV4-2|-|-
CASSQETGLETQYF
TGTGCCAGCAGCCAAGAAACAGGTTTAGAGACCCAGTACTTC
>TRBJ2-2|TRBV29-1|-|-
CSVDPSGTRGTGELFF
TGCAGCGTCGATCCCTCCGGGACGAGGGGTACCGGGGAGCTGTTTTTT
>TRBJ2-2|TRBV7-3|-|-
CATGVPNTGELFF
TGTGCCACCGGGGTCCCTAACACCGGGGAGCTGTTTTTT
>TRBJ2-1|TRBV6-1|-|-
CASSEGLVHEQFF
TGTGCCAGCAGTGAAGGACTAGTCCATGAGCAGTTCTTC
>TRBJ2-2|TRBV7-9|-|-
CASSQDTNTGELFF
TGTGCCAGCAGCCAGGACACAAACACCGGGGAGCTGTTTTTT
>TRBJ1-5|TRBV27|-|-
CASSFSDSNQPQHF
TGTGCCAGCAGTTTCAGTGATAGCAATCAGCCCCAGCATTTT
>TRBJ2-1|TRBV9|-|TRBD2
CASSVTNSGSGNEQFF
TGTGCCAGCAGCGTCACTAATAGCGGGAGCGGTAATGAGCAGTTCTTC
>TRBJ2-7|TRBV23-1|-|-
CASSPQRVLRSYEQYF
TGCGCCAGCAGTCCCCAAAGGGTCTTAAGGTCCTACGAGCAGTACTTC
>TRBJ2-7|TRBV5-6|-|TRBD2
CASSLLLAGDEQYF
TGTGCCAGCAGCTTGTTACTAGCGGGAGACGAGCAGTACTTC
>TRBJ1-4|TRBV28|-|TRBD1
CASSLIVQGVYEKLFF
TGTGCCAGCAGTTTAATAGTGCAGGGGGTTTATGAAAAACTGTTTTTT
>TRBJ2-1|TRBV27|-|TRBD2
CATSGTSGRRNEQFF
TGTGCCACCAGCGGGACTAGCGGGAGGAGAAATGAGCAGTTCTTC
>TRBJ1-2|TRBV4-1|-|-
CASSQDRSSSYGYTF
TGCGCCAGCAGCCAAGATAGGTCATCCAGCTATGGCTACACCTTC
>TRBJ2-3|TRBV7-3|-|TRBD2
CASSSTGTSPSDTQYF
TGTGCCAGCAGCTCCACCGGGACTAGTCCCTCAGATACGCAGTATTTT
>TRBJ1-6|TRBV28|-|TRBD1
CASSPDRGYNSPLHF
TGTGCCAGCAGTCCGGACAGGGGTTATAATTCACCCCTCCACTTT